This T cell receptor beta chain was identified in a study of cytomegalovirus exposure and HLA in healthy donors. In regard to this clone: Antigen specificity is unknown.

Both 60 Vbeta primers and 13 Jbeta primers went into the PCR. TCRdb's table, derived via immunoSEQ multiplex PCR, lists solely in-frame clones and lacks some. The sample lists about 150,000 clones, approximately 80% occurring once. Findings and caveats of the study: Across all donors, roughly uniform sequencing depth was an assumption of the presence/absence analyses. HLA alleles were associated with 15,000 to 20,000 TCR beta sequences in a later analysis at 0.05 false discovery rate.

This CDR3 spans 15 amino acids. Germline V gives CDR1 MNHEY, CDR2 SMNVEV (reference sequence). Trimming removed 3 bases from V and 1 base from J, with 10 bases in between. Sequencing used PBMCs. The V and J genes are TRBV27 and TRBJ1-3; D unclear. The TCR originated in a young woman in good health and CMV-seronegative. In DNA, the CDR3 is TGTGCCAGCAGTTTGGCTTACGGGTCTGGAAACACCATATATTTT. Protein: CASSLAYGSGNTIYF.